This TCR beta chain was sequenced in a study of blood T cell repertoires in COVID-19. This table comes from immunoSEQ multiplex PCR, and its TCRdb copy is limited to in-frame clones, with some not included. In the table there are approximately 56,000 clones, about 81% of which are singletons. Sequencing was carried out using peripheral blood. This sequence was found in a woman of 80 years or more with COVID-19, enrolled during active disease.

The CDR3 sequence: CASSLGSGNSNQPQHF. The DNA of the CDR3 is TGTGCCAGCAGCTTGGGATCGGGGAATAGCAATCAGCCCCAGCATTTT. The chain has TRBV5-5 and TRBJ1-5; the D is unclear. With 0 bases removed from V and 0 bases from J, the gap between germline ends came to 10 bases. There are 16 residues in the CDR3. Germline-derived CDR1 and CDR2 are SGHKS and YYEKEE (reference sequence).